The clone carrying this TCR beta chain occurred a few times. The CDR3 spans 14 residues. The germline V gene has CDR1 MGHRA and CDR2 YSYEKL. The V end lost 1 base, the J end lost 10 bases, and 14 bases lay between the germline ends. Survey level was the resolution at which the v3.0 immunoSEQ assay ran. Repertoires were generated with immunoSEQ multiplex PCR, while TCRdb's copy carries only in-frame clones and drops some. The table records approximately 15,000 clones, 75% to 90% of them present only once. This record belongs to a study of long-term antiretroviral therapy in people with HIV. This TCR was sampled from a man younger than 30 with HIV. The chain uses TRBV4-1 and TRBJ1-5, with D perhaps matching TRBD1 (5 bases). Sample: unsorted PBMCs, taken 0.3 years after starting antiretroviral therapy. In DNA, the CDR3 is TGCGCCAGCAGCCAAGTTAGGGGATTCCAACCCCAGCATTTT. This codes for CASSQVRGFQPQHF.